The entry below gives a single TCR beta chain sequence along with its context. This clonotype has ten or more counts. Its antigen remains unidentified. No base qualities exist here, and no much larger clone lies one base off it. These data come from a study of T-cell reconstitution after alpha-beta-depleted transplantation in children (TCRdb year 2016). Study-wide context: Using TCR repertoire profiling, the study quantitatively followed how T-cell immune reconstitution unfolded in children after TCRalphabeta/CD19-depleted allogeneic hematopoietic cell transplantation.

The meaning of the sample's treatment or condition label: allogeneic hematopoietic cell transplantation with graft depleted of TCRalphabeta T cells and CD19 B cells. Transplant recipients were children who received TCRalphabeta/CD19-depleted allogeneic hematopoietic cell grafts. Taken from the germline V gene, the CDR1 and CDR2 loops are KGHSH and LQKENI. At the junction V is shortened by 6 bases and J by 8 bases, with 13 bases in between. The CDR3 covers 13 residues, taking in both the cysteine and the phenylalanine. The read is trimmed to its CDR3 DNA, 39 bases read in frame from base 1. Preparation of the library involved PCR. Sequencer: Illumina HiSeq 2500. To normalize quantification of the TCRbeta repertoire, the TCR libraries were built with molecular barcoding that relied on unique molecular identifiers. The public reads were reanalyzed by TCRdb: fastp trimming at Q25, MiXCR alignment, in-frame beta chains only. Identical CDR3 protein sequences are pooled into one entry, listed with their most common genes and DNA. For this sample there are about 980,000 distinct CDR3 sequences; about 31% appear just once. The ten biggest clones cover about 28% of the sample.

Results the study describes overall, beyond this receptor: The frequencies of hyperexpanded clones fell over the following months, and after one year, T-cell counts and TCRbeta diversity were mostly attributed to newly produced T cells. The high TCRbeta diversity at day 60 in some patients was ascribed to recipient T cells and intrathymic progenitors that had survived conditioning. About two months after transplant, the apparently early recovery of alphabetaT-cell counts reportedly depended on just several hundred clones that had expanded rapidly and came from non-depleted graft cells.

The chain is assembled from TRBV18 and TRBJ2-2; there is no confident call for the D gene. Here the sequenced sample was PBMCs, mostly from graft donor cells, taken 360 days after TCRalphabeta/CD19-depleted stem cell transplant. This TCR was sampled from a boy in the first two years of life who had a stem cell transplant for SCID, so the T cells may come from the graft donor. Here is the DNA: TGTGCCAGCTCCCCGTTACCCGCGGGGGAGCTGTTTTTT. Protein translation: CASSPLPAGELFF.